These T cell receptor beta chains were read from a single sample in a study of blood T cells in healthy people across ages. MiXCR, applied by TCRdb to the 5' RACE reads, yields one record per CDR3 protein. The sample lists fewer than 700,000 distinct CDR3 sequences; around 48% were seen once. Material: blood. These receptors came from an elderly man in good health. Each CDR3 is given without its conserved first and last residue.

j_call v_call cdr3_aa
TRBJ2-3 TRBV6-1 ASTPPTDTQY
TRBJ2-5 TRBV28 ASSVQQAQETQY
TRBJ2-6 TRBV29-1 SARTGSRANVLT
TRBJ1-1 TRBV29-1 SVGTRGLEAF
TRBJ2-3 TRBV29-1 SGGRALNTDTQY
TRBJ1-5 TRBV24-1 ATSDPLSNQPQH
TRBJ2-2 TRBV4-3 ASSQATGSNTGELF
TRBJ1-1 TRBV6-6 ASSYSGTGGREAF
TRBJ1-2 TRBV12-3/TRBV12-4 ASSKTEENYGYT
TRBJ2-7 TRBV14 ASSPRYGTGVSYEQY
. TRBV20-1 SARDVETQY
TRBJ2-2 TRBV7-2 ASSLAASGWTGELF
. TRBV28 ASSSLVVALETQY
TRBJ2-7 TRBV5-1 ASSLDSGSRYEQY
TRBJ2-3 TRBV10-3 AIFGGAQSDTQY
TRBJ2-1 TRBV9 ACSDPDGRSYNEQF
. TRBV7-9 ASSLVGTGWNEQY
TRBJ2-5 TRBV7-9 ASSAPQGLQETQY
TRBJ2-6 TRBV10-3 AMQGQDSGANVLT
TRBJ2-1 TRBV24-1 ATSDFPRNNEQF
TRBJ2-1 TRBV11-1 ASSLMGRTLDNEQF
TRBJ2-5 TRBV5-1 ASTLDRRGAEETQY
. TRBV20-1 SARERAEAIYEQY
TRBJ2-7 TRBV7-2 ASSLVLAGEGAEQY
TRBJ2-1 TRBV12-3/TRBV12-4 ASRRDRGRPYNEQF
TRBJ2-7 TRBV13 ASSPGLAFDEQY
TRBJ1-2 TRBV29-1 SVDEGYT
TRBJ1-6 TRBV11-2 ASSLGAGGVYSPLH
TRBJ1-2 TRBV7-2 ASGFQNRGKDGYT
TRBJ2-3 TRBV7-2 ASSESGNSGIDTQY
TRBJ1-1 TRBV7-3 ASSPTGSSNTEAF
TRBJ2-3 TRBV4-2 ASSQGEGQSTDTQY
TRBJ2-3 TRBV28 ASRPPGTSGRAGADTQY
TRBJ1-1 TRBV4-3 ASSQEGRWTNTEAF
TRBJ2-6 TRBV7-2 ASSLLYDGKSGANVLT
TRBJ1-2 TRBV12-3/TRBV12-4 ASSQGTGGLYGYT
TRBJ2-7 TRBV27 ASSLSPAGYEQY
TRBJ1-6 TRBV13 ASSPRDSPLH
TRBJ1-5 TRBV7-2 ASSLGTIGVQPQH
TRBJ2-7 TRBV9 ASSIGTAIYEQY
TRBJ1-2 TRBV5-5 VSSERVNYGYT